Listed below are T cell receptor beta chains from one sample, sequenced in a study of blood T cell repertoires in COVID-19. Using immunoSEQ multiplex PCR, the repertoire was profiled, and TCRdb retains in-frame clones only, with some absent. The sample has some 140,000 clones; around three quarters are singletons. Material: peripheral blood. These receptors all stem from a man aged 80 or over with acute or convalescent COVID-19. The CDR3 runs from the conserved cysteine through the conserved F or W. A D gene is named only where the DNA matches it firmly. A row's size may be missing; if present it is once, few, many or a size class.

J	D	length	size	V	DNA	CDR3
TRBJ1-3	.	14	.	TRBV11-1	TGTGCCAGCAGCTATGAGGGTTTAGGAAACACCATATATTTT	CASSYEGLGNTIYF
TRBJ1-2	.	13	once	TRBV6-4	TGTGCCAGCAGTTCGGGGACTACGGGTGGCTACACCTTC	CASSSGTTGGYTF
TRBJ1-2	.	15	.	TRBV5-1	TGCGCCAGCAGCTTGAAGGCAGGGATGGACTATGGCTACACCTTC	CASSLKAGMDYGYTF
TRBJ1-3	.	15	few	TRBV7-9	TGTGCCAGCAGCTTAGATCGGTCCTCTGGAAACACCATATATTTT	CASSLDRSSGNTIYF
TRBJ2-7	.	15	.	TRBV4-2	TGTGCCAGCAGCCAAGACCCCCTAGCTTTGAACGAGCAGTACTTC	CASSQDPLALNEQYF
TRBJ2-1	.	13	.	TRBV9	TGTGCCAGCAGCGTAGGAGGGAACAATGAGCAGTTCTTC	CASSVGGNNEQFF
TRBJ1-5	.	17	.	TRBV6-2/TRBV6-3	TGTGCCAGCAGTTACTGGGCGGAGGGCCACTCCAATCAGCCCCAGCATTTT	CASSYWAEGHSNQPQHF
TRBJ1-1	.	13	.	TRBV3-1/TRBV3-2	TGTGCCAGCAGCCGGAGGAGGGGCACTGAAGCTTTCTTT	CASSRRRGTEAFF
TRBJ2-7	.	13	.	TRBV7-2	TGTGCCAGCAGCTTATTAAAATCCCACGAGCAGTACTTC	CASSLLKSHEQYF
TRBJ2-6	.	12	.	TRBV29-1	TGCAGCGTTGGGGCCGGGGCCAACGTCCTGACTTTC	CSVGAGANVLTF
TRBJ2-7	.	13	many	TRBV19	TGTGCCAGTAGTATCACCAGTACCTACGAGCAGTACTTC	CASSITSTYEQYF
TRBJ1-2	.	15	.	TRBV5-1	TGCGCCAGCAGCTTGGCGCGCGGGACTAACTATGGCTACACCTTC	CASSLARGTNYGYTF
TRBJ2-1	TRBD1	14	.	TRBV11-3	TGTGCCAGCAGCCTCAGGACAGGGTACAATGAGCAGTTCTTC	CASSLRTGYNEQFF
TRBJ2-7	.	12	.	TRBV29-1	TGCAGCGTTGATAACCGAGGGGGTGAGCAGTACTTC	CSVDNRGGEQYF
TRBJ1-1	TRBD1	15	few	TRBV7-8	TGTGCCAGCAGCTTAGAACAGGGGGCGCGGACTGAAGCTTTCTTT	CASSLEQGARTEAFF
TRBJ2-2	TRBD2	17	.	TRBV10-3	TGTGCCATCAATCTCGGGACTAGCGGCTCGAACACCGGGGAGCTGTTTTTT	CAINLGTSGSNTGELFF
TRBJ1-6	.	14	.	TRBV7-2	TGTGCCAGCAGCTTGCTAAACGGGGATTCACCCCTCCACTTT	CASSLLNGDSPLHF
TRBJ2-1	TRBD1	15	.	TRBV28	TGTGCCAGCAGCCCACAGGGGCAGAATTACAATGAGCAGTTCTTC	CASSPQGQNYNEQFF
TRBJ2-3	TRBD2	15	.	TRBV19	TGTGCCAGTAGCGGTTCTAGCGGGGTAGCAGATACGCAGTATTTT	CASSGSSGVADTQYF